The 24 T cell receptor beta chains given below trace back to one sample, sequenced in a study of OX40 agonist ivuxolimab in advanced cancers. This table comes from immunoSEQ multiplex PCR, and its TCRdb copy is limited to in-frame clones, with some not included. The sample records around 60,000 clones, around 88% being singletons. Sequences were derived from CD4+ or CD8+ T cells sorted from blood, sampled in a trial of the OX40 agonist ivuxolimab. These receptors were taken from an adult with an advanced solid tumor such as melanoma, head and neck, liver or kidney cancer.

This chain links TRBV18 with TRBJ1-1, with a possible D match to TRBD1 (5 bases). CDR3 length: 13 amino acids. CDR1 and CDR2 from the germline V gene are KGHSH and LQKENI. Trimming removed 6 bases at V and 3 bases at J, with 11 bases between. The CDR3 loop reads CASSRLGDTEAFF. The DNA for the CDR3 is TGTGCCAGCTCCAGATTAGGGGACACTGAAGCTTTCTTT. Full variable domain (remainder filled in from reference TRBV18 and TRBJ1-1): NAGVMQNPRHLVRRRGQEARLRCSPMKGHSHVYWYRQLPEEGLKFMVYLQKENIIDESGMPKERFSAEFPKEGPSILRIQQVVRGDSAAYFCASSRLGDTEAFFGQGTRLTVV.

V usage is TRBV5-1 and J usage is TRBJ2-5; D may match TRBD1 or TRBD2 (6 bases each). Trimming took off 3 bases at V and 5 bases at J, with 14 bases between the two ends. Germline lookup yields CDR1 SGHRS and CDR2 YFSETQ. The CDR3 runs to 14 residues. CDR3 sequence reads: CASSSLTGRETQYF. CDR3 coding DNA: TGCGCCAGCAGCTCTCTTACAGGGAGGGAGACCCAGTACTTC.

This rearrangement joins TRBV28 to TRBJ1-1, with D possibly TRBD1 on 5 matching bases. With 7 bases removed from V and 5 bases from J, the gap between germline ends came to 14 bases. The germline CDR1 and CDR2 sequences are MDHEN and SYDVKM. The CDR3 runs to 13 residues. The CDR3 loop reads CASNPTVITEAFF. CDR3 nucleotide sequence: TGTGCCAGCAACCCGACAGTAATAACTGAAGCTTTCTTT.

This chain connects TRBV19 to TRBJ2-3, with 7 positions matching TRBD2. Per the germline V gene, CDR1 is LNHDA and CDR2 is SQIVND (reference sequence). The junction had 8 bases not matched to a gene; V was cut back by 3 bases and J by 2 bases. The CDR3 has 16 amino acids. CDR3 loop: CASSISGGTTTDTQYF. CDR3 nucleotides: TGTGCCAGTAGTATTTCGGGGGGAACTACCACAGATACGCAGTATTTT. The variable domain in full, completed from reference TRBV19 and TRBJ2-3, reads DGGITQSPKYLFRKEGQNVTLSCEQNLNHDAMYWYRQDPGQGLRLIYYSQIVNDFQKGDIAEGYSVSREKKESFPLTVTSAQKNPTAFYLCASSISGGTTTDTQYFGPGTRLTVL.

V and J are TRBV30 and TRBJ2-3; D may match TRBD1 or TRBD2 (6 bases each). The CDR3 length is 15 residues. Trimming stripped 2 bases from V and 4 bases from J, with 16 bases between. Germline CDR1 reads GTSNPN; CDR2 reads SVGIG (reference sequence). This CDR3 is CAWSWGAGGADTQYF. The CDR3 nucleotides read TGTGCCTGGAGTTGGGGGGCCGGGGGAGCAGATACGCAGTATTTT.

This sequence joins TRBV2 and TRBJ1-1, with 9 bases matching TRBD1. In germline, CDR1 is SNHLY, CDR2 FYNNEI. This CDR3 contains 14 residues. With V trimmed by 5 bases and J by 1 base, 2 bases remained unmatched. The CDR3 region has the DNA TGTGCCAGCAGTTTGGGACAGGGGAACACTGAAGCTTTCTTT. It translates to CASSLGQGNTEAFF.

This sequence joins TRBV19 and TRBJ2-1; D is uncertain. The CDR3 consists of 13 residues. CDR1 and CDR2 (germline): LNHDA, SQIVND (reference sequence). Trimming removed 3 bases at V and 8 bases at J, with 11 bases between. The CDR3 DNA follows: TGTGCCAGTAGTATGTGGACCGAGGATGAGCAGTTCTTC. Residues: CASSMWTEDEQFF.

The DNA for the CDR3 is TGCGCCAGCAGTGAGCGTTCCGGGGAGCTGTTTTTT. It specifies CASSERSGELFF. The chain recombines TRBV10-1 with TRBJ2-2; no clear D gene. The CDR3 contains 12 residues. The germline CDR1 and CDR2 sequences are WNHNN and SYGVQD (reference sequence). Trimming stripped 2 bases from V and 6 bases from J, with 4 bases between.

The V and J genes are TRBV5-5 and TRBJ1-3; D not certain. This CDR3 is built from 16 residues. Germline V lookup: CDR1 SGHKS, CDR2 YYEKEE (reference sequence). The germline V and J ends were trimmed by 0 bases and 3 bases, with 13 bases remaining between them. CDR3 in DNA: TGTGCCAGCAGCTTGGGCCCCGGGGAACTTGGAAACACCATATATTTT. Amino acids: CASSLGPGELGNTIYF.

This clone was counted a few times. The V gene is TRBV7-9, the J gene TRBJ2-2; 12 positions agree with TRBD1. CDR1 SEHNR and CDR2 FQNEAQ come from the germline V gene (reference sequence). The J segment lost 6 bases and the V segment lost 7 bases, leaving 3 bases of the junction unmatched. The CDR3 loop spans 14 amino acids. CDR3 amino acids: CASTGTGGPGELFF. Written as DNA, the CDR3 is TGTGCCAGCACCGGGACAGGGGGCCCCGGGGAGCTGTTTTTT.

This clone was detected once. The chain employs TRBV28 and TRBJ1-2; TRBD1 is a possible D gene (5 bases). Trimming took 3 bases from V and 5 from J, leaving 10 bases between them. CDR3 length: 13 residues. The germline V gene has CDR1 MDHEN and CDR2 SYDVKM. The CDR3 sequence is CASSLGSGYGYTF. As DNA, the CDR3 is TGTGCCAGCAGTTTGGGGTCAGGGTATGGCTACACCTTC.

This chain connects TRBV23-1 to TRBJ2-1; 10 bases are a match to TRBD2. TRBV23-1 is an ORF; its function is uncertain. J was trimmed by 0 bases and V by 2 bases; bases with no gene match: 10. The CDR3 is 19 amino acids. The CDR3 bases are TGCGCCAGCAGTCAACGAGCGGGAGGGCTGGGAAGCTCCTACAATGAGCAGTTCTTC. It codes for CASSQRAGGLGSSYNEQFF.

The rearrangement links TRBV14 to TRBJ2-1, with D uncertain. Looked up from germline, CDR1 is SGHDN and CDR2 is FVKESK. This CDR3 spans 13 amino acids. V lost 1 base and J 12 bases, leaving 13 bases between the germline ends. DNA of the CDR3: TGTGCCAGCAGCCAAGTTGTGTATGTTCGGCAGTTCTTC. Translation gives CASSQVVYVRQFF. The entire variable domain, with the rest obtained from reference TRBV14 and TRBJ2-1, is as follows: EAGVTQFPSHSVIEKGQTVTLRCDPISGHDNLYWYRRVMGKEIKFLLHFVKESKQDESGMPNNRFLAERTGGTYSTLKVQPAELEDSGVYFCASSQVVYVRQFFGPGTRLTVL.

The sample holds one count of this clone. V gene TRBV2 combines with J gene TRBJ2-3; 8 bases match TRBD2. The length of the CDR3 is 15 residues. Trimming cost V 2 bases and J 5 bases; bases outside gene matches: 6. The germline CDR1 and CDR2 sequences are SNHLY and FYNNEI. CDR3 sequence: CASSESGSWGDTQYF. The CDR3 nucleotides read TGTGCCAGCAGTGAAAGCGGGAGCTGGGGAGATACGCAGTATTTT.

The chain links TRBV28 to TRBJ1-2; D is perhaps TRBD1 (5 bases). Germline CDR1 MDHEN, CDR2 SYDVKM. V shed 3 bases and J shed 4 bases, with 9 bases lying between them. This CDR3 has 13 residues. In DNA, the CDR3 is TGTGCCAGCAGTTTTAGGGGCACCTATGGCTACACCTTC. This sequence encodes CASSFRGTYGYTF.

The chain combines TRBV18 with TRBJ1-2; 9 bases fit TRBD1. CDR1 is KGHSH and CDR2 is LQKENI in the germline V gene. The CDR3 covers 13 residues. Unmatched junction bases numbered 4, after V lost 3 bases and J lost 8 bases. The CDR3 bases are TGTGCCAGCTCACCCGGGACAGGGTGGGGCTACACCTTC. Translated, it gives CASSPGTGWGYTF.

The chain combines TRBV6-1 with TRBJ2-7; 8 bases match TRBD2. Trimming removed 4 bases from V and 5 bases from J; junction bases left unmatched: 1. This CDR3 region has 12 residues. CDR1 and CDR2 from the germline V gene are MNHNS and SASEGT. The CDR3 DNA is TGTGCCAGCAGTGGGACTAGCCACGAGCAGTACTTC. Translating it yields CASSGTSHEQYF.

The chain is built from TRBV5-4 and TRBJ2-7, with 8 bases identical to TRBD2. The J segment lost 3 bases and the V segment lost 3 bases, leaving 8 bases of the junction unmatched. This CDR3 has 15 residues. The V gene's germline CDR1 is SGHNT and CDR2 YYREEE (reference sequence). CDR3 region: CASSSTGTRIYEQYF. The CDR3, as DNA: TGTGCCAGCAGCTCCACCGGGACTAGAATCTACGAGCAGTACTTC.

V gene TRBV5-8 combines with J gene TRBJ2-5; tentatively, D is TRBD2 (6 bases). This CDR3 has 13 amino acids. Per germline, CDR1 SGHTS and CDR2 YDEGEE. Between the trimmed V and J ends, which lost 5 bases and 2 bases, there was a span of 10 bases. In DNA form, the CDR3 reads TGTGCCAGCAGACCGGGACTTCAAGAGACCCAGTACTTC. This encodes CASRPGLQETQYF.

V gene TRBV11-2 combines with J gene TRBJ2-2; 7 bases fit TRBD2. From germline, CDR1 is SGHAT and CDR2 FQNNGV. The trim removed 1 base at V and 6 bases at J, leaving 8 bases unmatched. CDR3 length equals 16 residues. CDR3 DNA sequence: TGTGCCAGCAGCTTAGCGGGCGGGAGTAGTTCCGGGGAGCTGTTTTTT. As protein: CASSLAGGSSSGELFF.

CDR3 nucleotide sequence: TGTGCCAGCAGCTTGGAAGGAGTGGTGAACACTGAAGCTTTCTTT. Translation gives CASSLEGVVNTEAFF. This sequence joins TRBV5-6 and TRBJ1-1; D gene unclear. Germline V gene data show CDR1 as SGHDT and CDR2 as YYEEEE. Trimming stripped 0 bases from V and 0 bases from J, with 9 bases between. The CDR3 loop spans 15 amino acids.

This clone was observed a few times. The V call is TRBV19, the J call TRBJ1-1; D unclear. CDR1 is LNHDA and CDR2 is SQIVND in the germline V gene (reference sequence). Trimming left V 3 bases short and J 0 bases short, with 8 bases between. The CDR3 is made up of 14 amino acids. CDR3 DNA: TGTGCCAGTAGTATTGGCATCTTGAACACTGAAGCTTTCTTT. It translates to CASSIGILNTEAFF. The variable domain in full, with the rest retrieved from reference TRBV19 and TRBJ1-1, is DGGITQSPKYLFRKEGQNVTLSCEQNLNHDAMYWYRQDPGQGLRLIYYSQIVNDFQKGDIAEGYSVSREKKESFPLTVTSAQKNPTAFYLCASSIGILNTEAFFGQGTRLTVV.

V and J are TRBV7-8 and TRBJ2-7; D is perhaps TRBD1 (6 bases). CDR3 length: 14 amino acids. CDR1 is SGHVS, CDR2 FQNEAQ, per germline. V gave up 5 bases and J gave up 1 base, with 12 bases separating them. The DNA of the CDR3 is TGTGCCAGCAGCCCGTGGGACACGTCCTACGAGCAGTACTTC. Residues: CASSPWDTSYEQYF.

V usage is TRBV7-3 and J usage is TRBJ2-7; TRBD2 aligns across 8 bases. The CDR3 extends over 13 amino acids. The ends lost 0 bases at V and 5 bases at J; junction bases unmatched: 0. CDR1 and CDR2 (germline): SGHTA, FQGTGA. The CDR3 DNA sequence: TGTGCCAGCAGCTTAACTAGCGGGAACGAGCAGTACTTC. This codes for CASSLTSGNEQYF.